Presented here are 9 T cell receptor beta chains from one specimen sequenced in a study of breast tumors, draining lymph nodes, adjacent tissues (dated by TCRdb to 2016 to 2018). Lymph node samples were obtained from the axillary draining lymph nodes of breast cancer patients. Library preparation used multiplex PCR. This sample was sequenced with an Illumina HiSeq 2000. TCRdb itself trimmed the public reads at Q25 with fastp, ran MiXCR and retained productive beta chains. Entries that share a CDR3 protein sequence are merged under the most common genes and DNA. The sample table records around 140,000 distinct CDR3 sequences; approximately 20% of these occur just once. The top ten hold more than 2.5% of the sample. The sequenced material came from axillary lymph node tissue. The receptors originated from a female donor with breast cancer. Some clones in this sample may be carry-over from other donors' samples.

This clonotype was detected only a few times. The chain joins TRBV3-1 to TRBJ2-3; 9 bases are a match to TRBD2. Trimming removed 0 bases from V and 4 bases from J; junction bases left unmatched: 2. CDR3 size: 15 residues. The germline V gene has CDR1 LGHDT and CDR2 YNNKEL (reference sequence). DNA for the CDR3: TGTGCCAGCAGCCAAGAGGGACTAGCAGCAGATACGCAGTATTTT. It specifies CASSQEGLAADTQYF.

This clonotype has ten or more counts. CDR3 sequence reads: CASSSPEREGTYEQYF. DNA for the CDR3: TGTGCCAGCAGTTCTCCTGAGCGGGAGGGTACCTACGAGCAGTACTTC. The chain links TRBV28 to TRBJ2-7; 10 nucleotides match TRBD2. Trimming took 4 bases from V and 2 from J; bases not matched to a gene: 8. The germline CDR1 and CDR2 sequences are MDHEN and SYDVKM. This CDR3 contains 16 residues.

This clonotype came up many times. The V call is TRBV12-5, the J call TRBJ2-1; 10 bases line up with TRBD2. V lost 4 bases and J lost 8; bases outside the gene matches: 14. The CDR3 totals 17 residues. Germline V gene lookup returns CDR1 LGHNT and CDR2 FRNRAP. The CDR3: CASGSPLSGRASDEQFF. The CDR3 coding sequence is TGTGCTAGTGGTTCCCCACTCAGCGGGAGGGCCTCGGATGAGCAGTTCTTC. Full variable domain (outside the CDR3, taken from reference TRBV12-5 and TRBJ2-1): DARVTQTPRHKVTEMGQEVTMRCQPILGHNTVFWYRQTMMQGLELLAYFRNRAPLDDSGMPKDRFSAEMPDATLATLKIQPSEPRDSAVYFCASGSPLSGRASDEQFFGPGTRLTVL.

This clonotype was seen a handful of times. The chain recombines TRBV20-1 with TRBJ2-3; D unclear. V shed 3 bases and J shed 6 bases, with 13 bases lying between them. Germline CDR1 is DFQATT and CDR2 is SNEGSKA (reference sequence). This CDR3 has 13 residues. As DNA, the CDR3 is TGCAGTGCTAGTGGTCCCACGTGGGATACGCAGTATTTT. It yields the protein CSASGPTWDTQYF.

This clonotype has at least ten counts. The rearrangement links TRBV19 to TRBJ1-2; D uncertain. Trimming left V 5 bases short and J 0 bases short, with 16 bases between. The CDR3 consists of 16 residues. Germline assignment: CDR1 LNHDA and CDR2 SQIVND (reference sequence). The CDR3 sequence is CASSSQIFGANYGYTF. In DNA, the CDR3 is TGTGCCAGTAGTTCACAAATCTTTGGGGCTAACTATGGCTACACCTTC.

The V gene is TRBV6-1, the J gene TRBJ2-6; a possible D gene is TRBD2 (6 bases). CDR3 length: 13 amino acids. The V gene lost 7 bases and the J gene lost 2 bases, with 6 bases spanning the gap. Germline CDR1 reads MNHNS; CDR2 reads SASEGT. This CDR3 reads CASTGAGANVLTF. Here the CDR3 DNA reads TGTGCCAGCACGGGGGCTGGGGCCAACGTCCTGACTTTC.

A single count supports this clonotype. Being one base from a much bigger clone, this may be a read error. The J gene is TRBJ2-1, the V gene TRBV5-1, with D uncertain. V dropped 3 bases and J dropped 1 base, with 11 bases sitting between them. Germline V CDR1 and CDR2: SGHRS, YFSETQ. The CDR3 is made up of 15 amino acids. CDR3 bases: TGCGCCAGCAGCTGCGATGGGCCTTCCTACAATGAGCAGTTCTTC. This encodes CASSCDGPSYNEQFF.

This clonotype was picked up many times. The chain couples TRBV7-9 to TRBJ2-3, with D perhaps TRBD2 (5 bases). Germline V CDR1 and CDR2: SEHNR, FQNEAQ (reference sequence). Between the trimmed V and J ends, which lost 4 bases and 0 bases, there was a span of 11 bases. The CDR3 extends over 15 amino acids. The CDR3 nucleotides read TGTGCCAGCAGCTCCTGGACTTCTAGCACAGATACGCAGTATTTT. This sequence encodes CASSSWTSSTDTQYF.

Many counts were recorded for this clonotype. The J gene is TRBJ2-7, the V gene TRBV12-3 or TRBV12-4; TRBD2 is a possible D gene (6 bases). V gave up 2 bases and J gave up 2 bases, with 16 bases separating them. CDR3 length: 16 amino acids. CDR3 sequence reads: CASSLSAGTGAYEQYF. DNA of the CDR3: TGTGCCAGCAGTTTATCCGCCGGGACTGGGGCCTACGAGCAGTACTTC.